The 26 T cell receptor beta chains given below trace back to one sample, sequenced in a study of blood T cell repertoires in COVID-19. Repertoires were generated with immunoSEQ multiplex PCR, while TCRdb's copy carries only in-frame clones and drops some. The data show 300,000 to 450,000 clones, 85% to 90% seen once. Sequencing was performed on PBMCs or T cells enriched from blood (not recorded which). The source is a man aged 18 to 29 who had recovered from COVID-19.

V gene TRBV12-3 or TRBV12-4 combines with J gene TRBJ2-7; tentatively, D is TRBD2 (7 bases). Trimming removed 7 bases at V and 6 bases at J, with 13 bases between. The CDR3 is 12 residues long. The CDR3 region has the DNA TGTGCCAGCACGGGGGGCAGGGGCGAGCAGTACTTC. As protein: CASTGGRGEQYF.

The chain links TRBV25-1 to TRBJ2-7; 8 bases match TRBD1. Trimming cost V 1 base and J 2 bases; bases outside gene matches: 4. The CDR3 is 15 amino acids. Germline loops: CDR1 MGHDK, CDR2 SYGVNS. The CDR3 sequence: CASSEFGTGAYEQYF. The CDR3 nucleotides are TGTGCCAGCAGTGAATTCGGGACAGGCGCCTACGAGCAGTACTTC.

The chain is built from TRBV21-1 and TRBJ1-1. TRBV21-1 is designated a pseudogene. The CDR3 length is 15 residues. This chain's CDR3 is CASSKDRPGNTEAFF. CDR3 DNA sequence: TGTGCCAGCAGCAAAGATAGGCCGGGGAACACTGAAGCTTTCTTT.

J is TRBJ2-7 and V is TRBV10-3, with 9 positions matching TRBD1. The germline gives CDR1 ENHRY, CDR2 SYGVKD. The CDR3 sequence is 14 residues long. The V gene end was trimmed by 6 bases and the J gene end by 6 bases; junction bases not matched to a gene: 9. The CDR3 sequence is CAISADTGGFEQYF. In DNA, the CDR3 is TGTGCCATCAGCGCGGACACAGGGGGCTTCGAGCAGTACTTC.

The V gene is TRBV28, the J gene TRBJ2-3, with 14 bases fitting TRBD2. Germline CDR1 is MDHEN and CDR2 is SYDVKM. V gave up 5 bases and J gave up 5 bases; unmatched junction bases: 9. The CDR3 length is 17 residues. CDR3 residues: CASSPPRLAGGGDTQYF. In nucleotides, the CDR3 is TGTGCCAGCAGTCCGCCTCGACTAGCGGGAGGGGGAGATACGCAGTATTTT.

V is TRBV5-1 and J is TRBJ2-2; TRBD2 agrees at 14 bases. CDR1 SGHRS and CDR2 YFSETQ come from the germline V gene. The CDR3 is 17 amino acids. J lost 2 bases, V lost 4 bases, and 4 bases had no gene match. CDR3 loop: CASSTGLAGGNTGELFF. CDR3 nucleotide sequence: TGCGCCAGCAGCACCGGACTAGCGGGGGGAAACACCGGGGAGCTGTTTTTT.

The chain links TRBV7-2 to TRBJ2-2; D is ambiguous. The germline V gene encodes CDR1 SGHTA and CDR2 FQGNSA. The length of the CDR3 is 11 residues. V shed 5 bases and J shed 4 bases, with 2 bases lying between them. CDR3 coding DNA: TGTGCCAGCAGCCTCACCGGGGAGCTGTTTTTT. This gives the protein CASSLTGELFF.

The V gene is TRBV5-1, the J gene TRBJ2-5, with D perhaps TRBD1 (5 bases). Germline V CDR1 and CDR2: SGHRS, YFSETQ. The CDR3 has 14 residues. The germline V and J ends were trimmed by 4 bases and 1 base, with 11 bases remaining between them. The CDR3 region is CASSRDSSQETQYF. CDR3 DNA sequence: TGCGCCAGCAGCCGTGACAGTTCCCAAGAGACCCAGTACTTC.

This sequence joins TRBV5-4 and TRBJ2-7, with 9 bases fitting TRBD1. CDR3 length equals 14 residues. Germline V gene data show CDR1 as SGHNT and CDR2 as YYREEE (reference sequence). V dropped 4 bases and J dropped 2; count of bases not matched to a gene: 4. This CDR3 is CASSRGQGPYEQYF. The CDR3 DNA is TGTGCCAGCAGCAGGGGACAGGGCCCCTACGAGCAGTACTTC.

CDR3 DNA: TGCGCCAGCAGCTTACCCGGGACAGGCTACGAGCAGTACTTC. Translated: CASSLPGTGYEQYF. The genes are TRBV5-1 and TRBJ2-7; 8 bases map to TRBD1. CDR1 is SGHRS, CDR2 YFSETQ, per germline. Germline trimming cut 2 bases from V and 3 bases from J; bases unmatched to any gene: 4. The CDR3 totals 14 residues.

V and J are TRBV7-9 and TRBJ1-3; TRBD1 matches 11 bases. Germline trimming cut 1 base from V and 0 bases from J; bases unmatched to any gene: 8. The germline V gene has CDR1 SEHNR and CDR2 FQNEAQ (reference sequence). CDR3 size: 19 residues. The CDR3 DNA reads TGTGCCAGCAGCTTAGAGGACAGGGGGCGAAAACACTCTGGAAACACCATATATTTT. Encoded protein: CASSLEDRGRKHSGNTIYF.

This chain links TRBV6-9 with TRBJ1-1; a weak D match, TRBD1 (5 bases). V dropped 5 bases and J dropped 0 bases, with 28 bases sitting between them. CDR1 is MNHGY and CDR2 is SVAAGI in the germline V gene. The CDR3 is made up of 20 amino acids. Here the CDR3 reads CASSRKKAGRSYTMNTEAFF. As DNA, the CDR3 is TGTGCCAGCAGTAGAAAAAAAGCAGGGCGAAGTTATACCATGAACACTGAAGCTTTCTTT.

Note on this clone: This specimen includes other DNA sequences encoding the same CDR3. The J gene is TRBJ2-2, the V gene TRBV6-4, with D perhaps TRBD2 (6 bases). The CDR3 runs to 14 residues. The germline CDR1 and CDR2 sequences are MRHNA and SNTAGT. The V end was cut by 0 bases, the J end by 5 bases, with 7 bases between. CDR3 sequence: CASSDSGGTGELFF. In nucleotides, the CDR3 is TGTGCCAGCAGTGACTCTGGGGGGACCGGGGAGCTGTTTTTT.

The rearrangement links TRBV4-2 to TRBJ1-4; D ambiguous. The CDR3 is 15 amino acids. Germline CDR1 LGHNA, CDR2 YNFKEQ. With 0 bases removed from V and 4 bases from J, the gap between germline ends came to 9 bases. The CDR3 loop is CASSQDLLYNEKLFF. The CDR3 DNA reads TGTGCCAGCAGCCAAGACCTCCTTTATAATGAAAAACTGTTTTTT.

This chain links TRBV5-5 with TRBJ1-4, with a weak D call TRBD1 (5 bases). CDR3 length equals 15 residues. The germline V and J ends were trimmed by 2 bases and 8 bases, with 16 bases remaining between them. Looked up from germline, CDR1 is SGHKS and CDR2 is YYEKEE (reference sequence). This chain's CDR3 is CASSFFRQGNEKLFF. The DNA of the CDR3 is TGTGCCAGCAGCTTTTTTCGGCAGGGTAACGAAAAACTGTTTTTT.

This rearrangement joins TRBV12-3 or TRBV12-4 to TRBJ2-2, with D possibly being TRBD1 (6 bases). This CDR3 is 13 amino acids long. The V and J ends lost 4 bases and 4 bases respectively, with 7 bases between them. The CDR3 loop reads CASSYRATGELFF. CDR3 in DNA: TGTGCCAGCAGTTACAGGGCCACCGGGGAGCTGTTTTTT.

The V and J genes are TRBV5-1 and TRBJ2-7; TRBD1 is a possible D gene (5 bases). The germline CDR1 and CDR2 sequences are SGHRS and YFSETQ. V lost 0 bases and J lost 4, with 11 bases in between. The CDR3 covers 14 residues. The CDR3 DNA sequence: TGCGCCAGCAGCTTGGCCAGGGCAGCGTACGAGCAGTACTTC. As protein: CASSLARAAYEQYF. The whole variable domain, filled in from reference TRBV5-1 and TRBJ2-7, reads KAGVTQTPRYLIKTRGQQVTLSCSPISGHRSVSWYQQTPGQGLQFLFEYFSETQRNKGNFPGRFSGRQFSNSRSEMNVSTLELGDSALYLCASSLARAAYEQYFGPGTRLTVT.

The rearrangement uses TRBV5-1 and TRBJ2-1; 9 bases match TRBD2. This CDR3 has 16 amino acids. Germline trimming cut 0 bases from V and 4 bases from J; bases unmatched to any gene: 5. Germline CDR1 and CDR2: SGHRS and YFSETQ. The CDR3 is CASSLVLAGTYNEQFF. The CDR3 DNA reads TGCGCCAGCAGCTTGGTACTAGCGGGTACGTACAATGAGCAGTTCTTC.

The chain carries TRBV15 and TRBJ1-1, with a weak D call TRBD1 (5 bases). This CDR3 has 14 residues. V was pared by 9 bases and J by 4 bases, with 18 bases between. Germline lookup yields CDR1 LNHNV and CDR2 YYDKDF (reference sequence). DNA of the CDR3: TGTGCCACAGACAGCCCCGGGGGGTCCACTGAAGCTTTCTTT. Translation gives CATDSPGGSTEAFF.

The rearrangement uses TRBV3-1 (or the pseudogene TRBV3-2) and TRBJ2-1; 9 bases are a match to TRBD2. The CDR3 sequence is 15 residues long. The germline gives CDR1 LGHDT, CDR2 YNNKEL (reference sequence). The J segment lost 2 bases and the V segment lost 5 bases, leaving 4 bases of the junction unmatched. This CDR3 is CASSVSGGPYNEQFF. The CDR3 region has the DNA TGTGCCAGCAGCGTCAGCGGGGGGCCCTACAATGAGCAGTTCTTC.

The J gene is TRBJ1-2, the V gene TRBV30; perhaps TRBD1 as D (5 bases). V dropped 3 bases and J dropped 3 bases, with 11 bases sitting between them. Germline V gene data show CDR1 as GTSNPN and CDR2 as SVGIG (reference sequence). The CDR3 consists of 13 residues. CDR3 coding DNA: TGTGCCTGGAGGCCAGGGTCGGACTATGGCTACACCTTC. Amino acid sequence: CAWRPGSDYGYTF.

The chain is built from TRBV9 and TRBJ1-2; the D gene is possibly TRBD1 (6 bases). The V gene's germline CDR1 is SGDLS and CDR2 YYNGEE. The CDR3 covers 14 residues. Trimming removed 0 bases from V and 9 bases from J, with 15 bases in between. The CDR3 region has the DNA TGTGCCAGCAGCGTAGTTCAGGGGTCGGCAAGCTACACCTTC. Protein product: CASSVVQGSASYTF.

The chain has TRBV28 and TRBJ2-7; D possibly corresponds to TRBD1 (6 bases). Germline lookup yields CDR1 MDHEN and CDR2 SYDVKM. The V end was cut by 6 bases, the J end by 5 bases, with 14 bases between. This CDR3 comprises 13 residues. The CDR3: CASSRGITHEQYF. Here the CDR3 DNA reads TGTGCCAGCAGCAGGGGAATCACCCACGAGCAGTACTTC.

This sequence joins TRBV5-1 and TRBJ1-1; 11 bases fit TRBD1. The V segment lost 4 bases and the J segment 5 bases; nucleotides outside the gene matches: 4. CDR1 and CDR2 from the germline V gene are SGHRS and YFSETQ. The CDR3 spans 14 residues. The CDR3 spells CASSQGQGGTEAFF. CDR3 DNA: TGCGCCAGCAGCCAGGGACAGGGGGGTACTGAAGCTTTCTTT.

The chain recombines TRBV7-2 with TRBJ1-5, with a tentative D call TRBD1 (6 bases). CDR3 length equals 14 residues. CDR1 and CDR2 from the germline V gene are SGHTA and FQGNSA. Trimming stripped 4 bases from V and 5 bases from J, with 12 bases between. Here the CDR3 reads CASSSTGIYQPQHF. CDR3 DNA sequence: TGTGCCAGCAGCTCTACAGGGATTTATCAGCCCCAGCATTTT.

The rearrangement links TRBV9 to TRBJ1-2; 10 nucleotides align to TRBD1. The V gene's germline CDR1 is SGDLS and CDR2 YYNGEE. The CDR3 has 21 amino acids. V was pared by 1 base and J by 9 bases, with 27 bases of the junction left unmatched. CDR3 coding DNA: TGTGCCAGCAGCGTATGGGACAGGGGAATTTGGAGTATTGGGCCGATTATGAGCTACACCTTC. Protein: CASSVWDRGIWSIGPIMSYTF.